This T cell receptor beta chain derives from a study of liver allograft versus peripheral blood T cells (dated by TCRdb to 2018 to 2020). About the full investigation: The study compared the T cell receptor repertoires present in transplanted livers with the repertoires present in the peripheral blood of liver transplant recipients.

Based on its abundance in the sample, this clonotype is large (0.1 to 1%). Its antigen remains undetermined. Qualities for individual bases were not recorded, and no much larger clone is one base off. Trimming removed 3 bases from V and 0 bases from J; the gene matches leave 7 bases unexplained. The CDR3, from cysteine to phenylalanine, totals 16 residues. Only the CDR3 part of the read is kept: 48 bases, read in frame from the first base. CDR1 is given as MDHEN and CDR2 as SYDVKM, both from the germline V gene. Instrument used: Illumina MiSeq. Through fastp at Q25 and MiXCR, TCRdb rebuilt clones from the public reads, retaining in-frame beta chains. All rows with the same CDR3 protein become a single entry with the most common DNA and genes. The sample profile shows about 1,900 distinct CDR3 sequences; under 20% of them were found once. The ten largest clones add up to around 60% of the sample. Beyond this particular receptor, the publication reports: According to the report, the T cell receptor repertoires detected in peripheral blood were different from the repertoires found inside liver allografts.

The origin of this receptor is a human patient who had a liver transplant. In patients who had a transplant, some T cells may come from the graft donor. The sequence links TRBV28 to TRBJ1-1; 7 central bases correspond to TRBD1. The nucleotide sequence reads as follows: TGTGCCAGCAGTTTCGAGACAGGGAACTTGAACACTGAAGCTTTCTTT. This is translated as CASSFETGNLNTEAFF.